A single sample is the source of the 8 T cell receptor beta chains below, sequenced in a study of blood T cell repertoires in COVID-19. Assay used: immunoSEQ multiplex PCR; TCRdb lists only in-frame clones, some missing. Of 230,000 or so clones in the sample, around 83% were seen once. Sequencing input: peripheral blood. These receptor sequences come from a man aged 40-49 years with active or convalescent COVID-19.

The chain links TRBV6-1 to TRBJ1-1; D is uncertain. The length of the CDR3 is 14 residues. Trimming removed 2 bases at V and 0 bases at J, with 7 bases between. Germline V gives CDR1 MNHNS, CDR2 SASEGT. This CDR3 is CASSEREMNTEAFF. The CDR3 coding sequence is TGTGCCAGCAGTGAACGTGAGATGAACACTGAAGCTTTCTTT.

The chain links TRBV28 to TRBJ2-7, with 9 bases lining up with TRBD2. Germline V gives CDR1 MDHEN, CDR2 SYDVKM. The CDR3 extends over 15 amino acids. J gave up 3 bases and V 5 bases, and 8 bases lay outside the gene matches. This CDR3 is CASSPSGEAGYEQYF. CDR3 bases: TGTGCCAGCAGTCCTAGCGGGGAGGCGGGCTACGAGCAGTACTTC.

V is TRBV12-3 or TRBV12-4 and J is TRBJ2-7; 8 bases map to TRBD2. This CDR3 contains 12 residues. With V trimmed by 5 bases and J by 6 bases, 3 bases remained unmatched. The CDR3 spells CASSPGLGEQYF. CDR3 bases: TGTGCCAGCAGTCCGGGACTAGGCGAGCAGTACTTC.

This sequence joins TRBV6-6 and TRBJ1-2; D not certain. The V end lost 7 bases, the J end lost 4 bases, and 16 bases lay between the germline ends. This CDR3 is built from 14 residues. Germline lookup yields CDR1 MNHNY and CDR2 SVGAGI (reference sequence). CDR3 sequence (DNA): TGTGCCAGCAACCGAGAGAGGTTCGGCTATGGCTACACCTTC. It yields the protein CASNRERFGYGYTF.

V usage is TRBV5-1 and J usage is TRBJ1-2; a weak D match, TRBD1 (6 bases). The CDR3 loop spans 17 amino acids. V shed 4 bases and J shed 2 bases, with 21 bases lying between them. Per germline, CDR1 SGHRS and CDR2 YFSETQ. The CDR3 DNA sequence: TGCGCCAGCAGCCCTCGACTCGGACAGTACTTAAACTATGGCTACACCTTC. It yields the protein CASSPRLGQYLNYGYTF.

Comment on this clone: This specimen includes other DNA sequences encoding the same CDR3. CDR3 DNA sequence: TGTGCCAGCTCCTCGAGGGAAGAGACCCAGTACTTC. Translated: CASSSREETQYF. The V gene is TRBV7-6, the J gene TRBJ2-5, with D maybe TRBD2 (5 bases). The CDR3 runs 12 residues. Germline loops: CDR1 SGHVS, CDR2 FNYEAQ. Deletions cut 8 bases from V and 3 bases from J, with 10 bases between.

The J gene is TRBJ1-5, the V gene TRBV15; 9 positions match TRBD1. V gave up 2 bases and J gave up 8 bases; unmatched junction bases: 7. Germline CDR1 and CDR2: LNHNV and YYDKDF (reference sequence). CDR3 length equals 15 residues. CDR3 nucleotide sequence: TGTGCCACCAGCAGAAACAGGGGGCGTTCGGAGCCCCAGCATTTT. Its translation is CATSRNRGRSEPQHF.

This clone was picked up a small number of times. The chain recombines TRBV2 with TRBJ1-5; D uncertain. The CDR3 is 12 amino acids. Trimming took 8 bases from V and 3 from J, leaving 8 bases between them. Germline V gene lookup returns CDR1 SNHLY and CDR2 FYNNEI. As DNA, the CDR3 is TGTGCCAGCTCTGCAGACAATCAGCCCCAGCATTTT. The encoded protein is CASSADNQPQHF.